Included here is one T cell receptor beta chain sequence, with context. The antigen is undetermined. The germline gives CDR1 SGHTA, CDR2 FQGNSA. This CDR3 is 13 amino acids long. V lost 2 bases to trimming and J lost 3 bases, with 7 bases between them. These data are taken from a study of T cells in Graves' hyperthyroidism and ophthalmopathy. Findings and limits, study-wide: The blood repertoire included most of the expanded thyroid clonotypes above 0.001.

Isolation of PBMCs was performed on around 9.4 ml fresh peripheral blood. The source material, RNA transcripts, was used to amplify TCR beta CDR3 regions. During a first-round RT-PCR of the TCR CDR3, the HTBI primer set was used. TCRdb independently ran MiXCR on the multiplex PCR reads; one entry per CDR3 protein. The table shows some 400,000 distinct CDR3 sequences, with around 13% occurring only once. The TCR comes from a woman in her sixties or seventies with Graves' hyperthyroidism. Specimen: blood. This sequence joins TRBV7-2 and TRBJ1-1; D is possibly TRBD1 (5 bases). CDR3 sequence reads: CASSLMGHTEAFF. The CDR3 DNA reads as TGTGCCAGCAGCTTAATGGGGCACACTGAAGCTTTCTTT.